The T cell receptor (beta chain) described here comes from a study of CXCR3-negative and CXCR3-positive naive CD8 T cells (dated by TCRdb to about 2019). Turning to the overall study: In total, roughly 150 million TRB reads were obtained, or roughly 1.5 +/- 0.3 million reads per library. TRBV-TRBJ cluster analysis included naive subsets from roughly 5 donors and memory cells from 3 donors. Diversity and physicochemical repertoire analyses were performed on 11 donors pooled from two independent experiments.

For every CD8+ T cell subset, 300,000 cells were flow-sorted straight into RLT lysis buffer, and each subset was sorted in triplicate. To keep memory contaminants out, a stringent definition of naive CD8+ T cells was applied: CD45RO-CCR7+CD27+CD95-. Peripheral blood mononuclear cells were isolated from buffy coats using standard density gradient centrifugation. A FACSAria III was used to flow-sort naive CD8+ T cells into CXCR3-negative and CXCR3-positive populations. An RNeasy Mini Kit was used to extract total RNA from the sorted cells. To note about this clonotype: No cognate antigen has been identified for it.

Overall results and qualifications from the work: Because surface CD5, which has been linked to self-reactivity in mice, was comparable between naive subsets, TCR interaction strength was also inferred from TRB CDR3 physicochemical properties. Repertoire diversity was comparably high in both naive subsets but much lower in memory CD8+ T cells. CXCR3 expression partially decreased after cryopreservation, so most assays used freshly isolated PBMCs. Similar TRBV-TRBJ usage was shown by naive CXCR3-negative and CXCR3-positive cells from the same donor, whereas distinct patterns were shown by memory cells. TRB CDR3s from CXCR3-positive naive cells showed higher hydrophobicity (lower Kidera factor 4), lower energy, and higher strength and volume indices than CXCR3-negative naive cells.

CDR1 and CDR2, per the germline V gene, are LGHNA and YNFKEQ. Its CDR3 holds 16 amino acids, cysteine through phenylalanine. DNA is not recorded here. Sequencing relied on a NextSeq 550. The Human TCR Profiling Kit (MiLaboratory) was used to make UMI-labeled 5' RACE TRB cDNA libraries. The full amount of extracted RNA was used for cDNA synthesis, and the full amount of resulting cDNA was used for PCR amplification. The libraries were made side by side, with each library going through the same number of PCR cycles. On the authors' methods: With a requirement of at least two reads per UMI, MIGEC and MiXCR extracted about 50,000 +/- 10,000 unique UMI-labeled TRB cDNA molecules per library. On average, each library contained approximately 40,000 +/- 10,000 functional in-frame TRB CDR3 nucleotide clonotypes without stop codons. After downsampling to 5000 UMI-labeled TRB molecules per sample, diversity metrics, including normalized Shannon-Wiener and Chao1, were computed in VDJtools. Clonotype-size-weighted physicochemical properties of the central five CDR3 residues (interaction energy, strength, volume and Kidera factor 4) were computed in VDJtools. Each entry corresponds to one CDR3 protein sequence from reads that TCRdb reprocessed, and DNA is not given. TCRdb's processing, not the authors' own work, is the source of the V and J calls. This sample's table has entries for about 63,000 distinct CDR3 sequences. The ten top clones hold around 5% of the sample.

The receptor chain draws on TRBV4-2 and TRBJ1-6; as DNA is missing, the TRBD1 call by TCRdb cannot be tested. What was sequenced was naive CXCR3+ CD8+ T cells from blood. Reading the label with the study, this specimen's cell subset or site is: CD45RO-CCR7+CD27+CD95- naive CD8+ T cells expressing CXCR3 (TNR3+). The source is a human donor in good health. Some clones in this sample may be carry-over from other donors' samples. CDR3 protein: CASSPEYDRVASPLHF.